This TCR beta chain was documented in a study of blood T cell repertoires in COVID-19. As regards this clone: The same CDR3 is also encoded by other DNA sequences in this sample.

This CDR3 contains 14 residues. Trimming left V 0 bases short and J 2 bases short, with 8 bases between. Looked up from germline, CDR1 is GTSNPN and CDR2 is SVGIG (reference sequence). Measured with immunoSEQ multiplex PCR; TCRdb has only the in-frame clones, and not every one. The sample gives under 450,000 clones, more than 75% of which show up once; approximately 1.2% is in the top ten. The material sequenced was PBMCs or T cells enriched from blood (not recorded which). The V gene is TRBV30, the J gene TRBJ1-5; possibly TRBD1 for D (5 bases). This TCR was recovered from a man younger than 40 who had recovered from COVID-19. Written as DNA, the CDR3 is TGTGCCTGGAGTGTCCCGGGGGGCAATCAGCCCCAGCATTTT. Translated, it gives CAWSVPGGNQPQHF.